This T cell receptor beta chain was recorded in a study of T cell repertoires in cytomegalovirus infection (dated by TCRdb to about 2019). Background for the entire study: Donor HLA type was relevant to the analysis, as public TCR beta signatures indicated carriage of CMV infection together with the matching HLA type.

A word on this clonotype: This receptor's antigen is unknown. No per-base quality is available; no much larger clone lies one base away.

On the study overall, not on this receptor specifically: In both this cohort and an independent approximately 370-donor cohort, the cumulative frequency of public TCR beta family members distinguished carriers of CMV infection plus the relevant HLA type. The ex vivo response was dominated by HLA-C-restricted CMV-specific TCR beta clonotypes, which also provided the single most frequent clonotype in two of eight donors.

CDR1 SGHDT and CDR2 YYEEEE were looked up in the germline V gene. The CDR3 runs 12 residues from the cysteine to the phenylalanine. Here the CDR3 DNA is all that survives: 36 bases in frame from base 1. The V and J ends are trimmed by 3 bases and 7 bases, leaving 7 bases between them. Sequencing took place on an Illumina HiSeq 1500. Clones were called with MiXCR by TCRdb after fastp trimmed the public reads at Q25, and only in-frame beta chains were retained. Each entry merges the rows of one CDR3 protein and shows their most common DNA and genes. The sample table contains approximately 500,000 distinct CDR3 sequences; only one count was recorded for around 27% of them. The ten largest clones take up about 13% of the sample.

The sequence was collected from a human donor in good health (CMV status not recorded). Some clones in this sample may be carry-over from other donors' samples. Material for sequencing was PBMCs. The sequence is built from TRBV5-6 and TRBJ2-2; TRBD1 might be the D gene, on 5 matching bases. The DNA sequence follows: TGTGCCAGCAGCTGGACACTCGGGGAGCTGTTTTTT. Translated, this is CASSWTLGELFF. With the portions outside the CDR3 filled from the reference TRBV5-6 and TRBJ2-2 genes, the complete variable region becomes DAGVTQSPTHLIKTRGQQVTLRCSPKSGHDTVSWYQQALGQGPQFIFQYYEEEERQRGNFPDRFSGHQFPNYSSELNVNALLLGDSALYLCASSWTLGELFFGEGSRLTVL.